The T cell receptor beta chain under discussion was sequenced for a study of blood T cells in healthy people across ages. Donors gave around 10 milliliters of peripheral blood apiece. Next came a second PCR, run for about 7 to 12 cycles, which used a sample-barcoded 5' primer along with a J-beta primer mix. Each of the cDNA molecules was tagged by a template-switch adaptor with 12 random nucleotides. TCRdb independently ran MiXCR on the 5' RACE reads; one entry per CDR3 protein. The sample records hundreds of thousands of distinct CDR3 sequences, about 30% being singletons. Sequenced input: blood. The clonotype comes from a woman at least 80 years old in good health.

This chain's CDR3 is CASRNGGGNSPLHF. The CDR3 DNA is TGTGCCAGCCGAAACGGGGGGGGTAATTCACCCCTCCACTTT. The chain carries TRBV3-1 and TRBJ1-6; a weak D match, TRBD1 (5 bases). Germline lookup yields CDR1 LGHDT and CDR2 YNNKEL (reference sequence). V lost 8 bases and J lost 6, with 14 bases in between. The CDR3 has 14 amino acids.